The 27 T cell receptor beta chains below come from one sample, sequenced in a study of OX40 agonist ivuxolimab in advanced cancers. The method was immunoSEQ multiplex PCR; TCRdb's version includes in-frame clones alone and lacks a portion of them. Of about 73,000 clones in the sample, about 86% are singletons; the top ten hold approximately 2.6%. Sample: CD4+ or CD8+ T cells sorted from blood, taken in a trial of the OX40 agonist ivuxolimab. These receptor sequences come from an adult with an advanced solid tumor such as melanoma, head and neck, liver or kidney cancer.

The chain links TRBV19 to TRBJ1-4, with 9 bases aligning to TRBD1. The junction had 7 bases not matched to a gene; V was cut back by 1 base and J by 10 bases. CDR1 is LNHDA, CDR2 SQIVND, per germline (reference sequence). This CDR3 spans 15 amino acids. The CDR3 loop reads CASSIGGQGTGKLFF. Here the CDR3 DNA reads TGTGCCAGTAGTATAGGGGGACAGGGAACGGGAAAACTGTTTTTT. The whole variable domain, filled in from reference TRBV19 and TRBJ1-4, reads DGGITQSPKYLFRKEGQNVTLSCEQNLNHDAMYWYRQDPGQGLRLIYYSQIVNDFQKGDIAEGYSVSREKKESFPLTVTSAQKNPTAFYLCASSIGGQGTGKLFFGSGTQLSVL.

This clone was picked up a small number of times. The chain carries TRBV15 and TRBJ2-5; D gene uncertain. V was clipped by 5 bases and J by 5 bases, with 15 bases between them. Per germline, CDR1 LNHNV and CDR2 YYDKDF (reference sequence). The CDR3 totals 14 residues. The CDR3 spells CATSPSDGVETQYF. The CDR3 DNA follows: TGTGCCACCAGCCCTTCCGATGGGGTCGAGACCCAGTACTTC.

In its sample, this clone was seen a few times. The chain carries TRBV14 and TRBJ1-2, with a weak D call TRBD1 (6 bases). The V end was cut by 0 bases, the J end by 4 bases, with 18 bases between. Germline-derived CDR1 and CDR2 are SGHDN and FVKESK. This CDR3 region has 17 residues. CDR3 loop: CASSQDRFSWDTYGYTF. In DNA form, the CDR3 reads TGTGCCAGCAGCCAAGATCGATTTTCATGGGACACCTATGGCTACACCTTC.

The chain has TRBV9 and TRBJ2-6; no clear D gene. CDR1 SGDLS and CDR2 YYNGEE come from the germline V gene. The CDR3 runs 16 residues. With 1 base removed from V and 0 bases from J, the gap between germline ends came to 8 bases. In DNA, the CDR3 is TGTGCCAGCAGCGTACGGAAGAGCTCTGGGGCCAACGTCCTGACTTTC. This translates into CASSVRKSSGANVLTF.

The CDR3 is CSVRYASGANVLTF. The CDR3 nucleotides are TGCAGCGTTCGGTATGCCTCTGGGGCCAACGTCCTGACTTTC. J is TRBJ2-6 and V is TRBV29-1; D gene uncertain. V was shortened by 5 bases and J by 0 bases, with 8 bases between the two germline ends. CDR3 length equals 14 residues. Germline assignment: CDR1 SQVTM and CDR2 ANQGSEA.

This chain links TRBV2 with TRBJ2-7; D possibly corresponds to TRBD1 (6 bases). V gave up 7 bases and J gave up 6 bases, with 13 bases separating them. Germline V gene data show CDR1 as SNHLY and CDR2 as FYNNEI. This CDR3 comprises 12 residues. The CDR3 is CASNSQGREQYF. CDR3 DNA sequence: TGTGCCAGCAACTCACAGGGACGCGAGCAGTACTTC.

This chain links TRBV2 with TRBJ2-5; 9 nucleotides match TRBD2. The CDR3 extends over 14 amino acids. The germline V gene has CDR1 SNHLY and CDR2 FYNNEI. Trimming cost V 5 bases and J 3 bases; bases outside gene matches: 4. The CDR3 spells CASSSLAGEETQYF. CDR3 DNA sequence: TGTGCCAGCAGTTCCTTAGCGGGAGAAGAGACCCAGTACTTC.

J is TRBJ1-5 and V is TRBV1. TRBV1 is marked as a pseudogene. There are 15 residues in the CDR3. This CDR3 reads CTSSQDRRGNQPQHF. The CDR3 bases are TGCACCAGCAGCCAAGATCGACGGGGGAATCAGCCCCAGCATTTT.

V gene TRBV4-3 combines with J gene TRBJ1-5; D is possibly TRBD1 (5 bases). V shed 1 base and J shed 8 bases, with 12 bases lying between them. Germline loops: CDR1 LGHNA, CDR2 YSLEER. The CDR3 is 14 amino acids. DNA of the CDR3: TGCGCCAGCAGCCAAGGTACAGGCTTGAAGCCCCAGCATTTT. This codes for CASSQGTGLKPQHF.

The chain joins TRBV11-2 to TRBJ2-7, with D possibly being TRBD1 (6 bases). The germline CDR1 and CDR2 sequences are SGHAT and FQNNGV. Between the trimmed V and J ends, which lost 5 bases and 0 bases, there was a span of 11 bases. CDR3 size: 14 residues. The CDR3 region is CASSPRTVSYEQYF. The DNA for the CDR3 is TGTGCCAGCAGCCCTAGGACAGTCTCCTACGAGCAGTACTTC.

This sequence joins TRBV10-3 and TRBJ1-2; perhaps TRBD1 as D (5 bases). The CDR3 is 17 amino acids. The germline gives CDR1 ENHRY, CDR2 SYGVKD. V shed 5 bases and J shed 1 base, with 20 bases lying between them. CDR3 sequence (DNA): TGTGCCATCAGTAGATCCCCCGCAGGGCCTAATAACTATGGCTACACCTTC. Translating it yields CAISRSPAGPNNYGYTF.

The J gene is TRBJ1-5, the V gene TRBV19; 7 nucleotides agree with TRBD1. The CDR3 has 15 amino acids. V was pared by 3 bases and J by 7 bases, with 9 bases of the junction left unmatched. Germline-derived CDR1 and CDR2 are LNHDA and SQIVND (reference sequence). The CDR3 protein is CASSILPGGNQPQHF. The CDR3 nucleotides are TGTGCCAGTAGTATCCTTCCAGGGGGAAACCAGCCCCAGCATTTT.

The gene calls are TRBV5-4 and TRBJ1-1, with D possibly TRBD1 on 5 matching bases. The CDR3 is 15 amino acids. Germline CDR1 SGHNT, CDR2 YYREEE (reference sequence). The germline V and J ends were trimmed by 0 bases and 0 bases, with 9 bases remaining between them. The DNA of the CDR3 is TGTGCCAGCAGCTTGGCTTTGACAGTGAACACTGAAGCTTTCTTT. Its translation is CASSLALTVNTEAFF.

This clone was recorded once. The chain recombines TRBV18 with TRBJ1-1; weak D call: TRBD1 (5 bases). V dropped 5 bases and J dropped 2 bases, with 21 bases sitting between them. Germline V gene lookup returns CDR1 KGHSH and CDR2 LQKENI. The CDR3 loop spans 17 amino acids. The CDR3 here is CASSGYSGPFSNTEAFF. As DNA, the CDR3 is TGTGCCAGCTCAGGTTACTCGGGACCCTTCTCTAACACTGAAGCTTTCTTT.

There are a few counts of this clone. The V gene is TRBV5-4, the J gene TRBJ2-7, with D maybe TRBD1 (8 bases). From germline, CDR1 is SGHNT and CDR2 YYREEE (reference sequence). The CDR3 sequence is 15 residues long. Trimming stripped 4 bases from V and 7 bases from J, with 21 bases between. The CDR3, as DNA: TGTGCCAGCAGCCCCCCGCTGACAGGGGAGGGAGAGCAGTACTTC. It specifies CASSPPLTGEGEQYF.

The V gene is TRBV5-1, the J gene TRBJ1-4; no reliable D call. This CDR3 region has 17 residues. Trimming shortened V by 4 bases and J by 6 bases, and 22 bases separated the two germline ends. CDR1 is SGHRS and CDR2 is YFSETQ in the germline V gene. CDR3 coding DNA: TGCGCCAGCAGCAAAGGCCAGAGCGCGATCCCCGATGAAAAACTGTTTTTT. Its protein is CASSKGQSAIPDEKLFF. The variable domain in full, completed from reference TRBV5-1 and TRBJ1-4, reads KAGVTQTPRYLIKTRGQQVTLSCSPISGHRSVSWYQQTPGQGLQFLFEYFSETQRNKGNFPGRFSGRQFSNSRSEMNVSTLELGDSALYLCASSKGQSAIPDEKLFFGSGTQLSVL.

The chain recombines TRBV11-2 with TRBJ2-3; 7 bases match TRBD2. This CDR3 is 16 amino acids long. Germline V gene data show CDR1 as SGHAT and CDR2 as FQNNGV. Germline trimming cut 8 bases from V and 4 bases from J; bases unmatched to any gene: 15. The CDR3 reads CASPGVGGSFADTQYF. In DNA, the CDR3 is TGTGCCAGCCCGGGCGTCGGCGGGAGTTTCGCAGATACGCAGTATTTT.

This chain connects TRBV30 to TRBJ2-7; 10 bases line up with TRBD2. Per the germline V gene, CDR1 is GTSNPN and CDR2 is SVGIG (reference sequence). Trimming removed 1 base from V and 6 bases from J; junction bases left unmatched: 12. The CDR3 spans 16 residues. The CDR3 loop reads CAWSAPVAGGRSEQYF. CDR3 DNA: TGTGCCTGGAGTGCCCCAGTAGCGGGGGGCCGTAGCGAGCAGTACTTC.

The genes are TRBV14 and TRBJ1-1; perhaps TRBD1 as D (5 bases). CDR1 and CDR2 from the germline V gene are SGHDN and FVKESK. V gave up 2 bases and J gave up 6 bases, with 13 bases separating them. This CDR3 contains 14 residues. The CDR3 DNA reads TGTGCCAGCAGCCAACAGGGACGAGGGGCTGAAGCTTTCTTT. This codes for CASSQQGRGAEAFF.

V is TRBV11-3 and J is TRBJ2-1; 7 bases fit TRBD2. The CDR3 spans 17 residues. V gave up 1 base and J gave up 4 bases; unmatched junction bases: 10. Germline CDR1 and CDR2: SGHNT and YENEEA. CDR3 in amino acids: CASSLGGWRESYNEQFF. The CDR3 bases are TGTGCCAGCAGCTTAGGGGGTTGGCGGGAGAGTTACAATGAGCAGTTCTTC. Using reference TRBV11-3 and TRBJ2-1 for the parts outside the CDR3, the full variable domain is EAGVVQSPRYKIIEKKQPVAFWCNPISGHNTLYWYLQNLGQGPELLIRYENEEAVDDSQLPKDRFSAERLKGVDSTLKIQPAELGDSAVYLCASSLGGWRESYNEQFFGPGTRLTVL.

V usage is TRBV19 and J usage is TRBJ2-7, with a weak D call TRBD2 (6 bases). Trimming cost V 4 bases and J 2 bases, with 15 bases left between them. This CDR3 comprises 15 residues. Germline V gene data show CDR1 as LNHDA and CDR2 as SQIVND (reference sequence). CDR3 loop: CASSTRTWEAYEQYF. The DNA of the CDR3 is TGTGCCAGTAGTACCCGGACGTGGGAGGCCTACGAGCAGTACTTC.

The chain employs TRBV6-1 and TRBJ1-1, with TRBD1 as a possible D gene (5 bases). The CDR3 is 15 residues long. Germline V lookup: CDR1 MNHNS, CDR2 SASEGT. Trimming took off 4 bases at V and 4 bases at J, with 16 bases between the two ends. CDR3 nucleotides: TGTGCCAGCAGTGCCTTCGTTGGGGGGAGCACTGAAGCTTTCTTT. Protein sequence: CASSAFVGGSTEAFF.

This sequence joins TRBV6-5 and TRBJ2-1; D may be TRBD1 (6 bases). The germline V gene has CDR1 MNHEY and CDR2 SVGAGI. Trimming took 6 bases from V and 14 from J, leaving 17 bases between them. There are 12 residues in the CDR3. Here the CDR3 reads CASRPHRDKEFF. The CDR3, as DNA: TGTGCCAGCAGACCACACCGGGACAAGGAGTTCTTC.

This chain links TRBV30 with TRBJ2-3; no reliable D call. Trimming took off 8 bases at V and 0 bases at J, with 15 bases between the two ends. Germline V gives CDR1 GTSNPN, CDR2 SVGIG (reference sequence). This CDR3 spans 14 amino acids. The CDR3 region has the DNA TGTGCCCAAGGACGGAGATCTAGCACAGATACGCAGTATTTT. Protein: CAQGRRSSTDTQYF.

The table lists this clone with a count of one. CDR3 sequence reads: CASRGGSRNYGYTF. CDR3 nucleotide sequence: TGTGCCAGCAGAGGGGGGTCACGGAACTATGGCTACACCTTC. The chain joins TRBV6-5 to TRBJ1-2; possibly TRBD1 for D (6 bases). The CDR3 sequence is 14 residues long. Germline CDR1 is MNHEY and CDR2 is SVGAGI. V was trimmed by 6 bases and J by 2 bases, leaving 13 bases between them.

The chain's CDR3 is CASSLTGTSGINEQFF. The CDR3 nucleotides are TGTGCCAGCAGCCTGACCGGGACTAGCGGAATCAATGAGCAGTTCTTC. This rearrangement joins TRBV11-2 to TRBJ2-1; 11 bases are a match to TRBD2. Germline V lookup: CDR1 SGHAT, CDR2 FQNNGV. J was trimmed by 6 bases and V by 5 bases; bases with no gene match: 9. The CDR3 spans 16 residues.

The chain is built from TRBV2 and TRBJ2-5, with a weak D call TRBD2 (6 bases). Germline V gene lookup returns CDR1 SNHLY and CDR2 FYNNEI. The CDR3 is 16 residues long. With 4 bases removed from V and 5 bases from J, the gap between germline ends came to 20 bases. The CDR3 DNA sequence: TGTGCCAGCAGTGTTAGCGGAACGACCAAGGCGGAGACCCAGTACTTC. Its protein product is CASSVSGTTKAETQYF.